These T cell receptor beta chains were read from a single sample in a study of blood T cell repertoires in COVID-19. Only in-frame clones appear in the TCRdb table, and some are missing; sequencing was by immunoSEQ multiplex PCR. The sample contains about 250,000 clones, around 89% of which appear only once. Sample: PBMCs or T cells enriched from blood (not recorded which). These receptors came from a middle-aged man who had recovered from COVID-19. Each CDR3 is given with its conserved first and last residue. A D gene is named only where the DNA matches it firmly. Rows give clone size only sometimes, using once, few, many, or a class for an expanded clone.

D | J | V | size | CDR3 | DNA
NA | TRBJ1-5 | TRBV13 | NA | CASSVNRDDQPQHF | TGTGCCAGCAGCGTTAACAGGGACGATCAGCCCCAGCATTTT
NA | TRBJ2-3 | TRBV6-5 | NA | CASGHLSDTQYF | TGTGCCAGCGGTCACCTATCAGATACGCAGTATTTT
NA | TRBJ1-4 | TRBV7-2 | NA | CASSLAGVGEKLFF | TGTGCCAGCAGCTTAGCAGGGGTCGGTGAAAAACTGTTTTTT
NA | TRBJ2-1 | TRBV7-2 | NA | CASSVTSTYNEQFF | TGTGCCAGCAGCGTGACTAGTACCTACAATGAGCAGTTCTTC
TRBD2 | TRBJ2-7 | TRBV27 | NA | CASTRSGRTTYEQYF | TGTGCCAGCACCCGAAGCGGGAGGACCACCTACGAGCAGTACTTC
TRBD2 | TRBJ2-5 | TRBV5-1 | NA | CASSLGLATQETQYF | TGCGCCAGCAGCTTGGGACTAGCGACCCAAGAGACCCAGTACTTC
TRBD1 | TRBJ1-2 | TRBV11-2 | NA | CASSLGTGLYGYTF | TGTGCCAGCAGCTTAGGGACAGGCCTATATGGCTACACCTTC
NA | TRBJ1-2 | TRBV7-2 | NA | CASSLGGGGYTF | TGTGCCAGCAGCTTAGGAGGAGGTGGCTACACCTTC
TRBD2 | TRBJ2-7 | TRBV7-8 | NA | CASSLGGGALSYEQYF | TGTGCCAGCAGCTTAGGCGGGGGGGCCTTATCCTACGAGCAGTACTTC
NA | TRBJ2-1 | TRBV3-1/TRBV3-2 | NA | CASSQGRVSEQFF | TGTGCCAGCAGCCAAGGTCGGGTCAGTGAGCAGTTCTTC
NA | TRBJ2-7 | TRBV18 | once | CASSPGTPNSYEQYF | TGTGCCAGCTCACCCGGGACACCGAACTCCTACGAGCAGTACTTC
TRBD1 | TRBJ1-2 | TRBV5-1 | NA | CASSGGKGQLNYGYTF | TGCGCCAGCAGCGGGGGCAAGGGACAGCTGAACTATGGCTACACCTTC
TRBD2 | TRBJ2-1 | TRBV27 | NA | CASSLSHPGTSGSRYNEQFF | TGTGCCAGCAGTTTATCCCACCCGGGGACTAGCGGGAGTCGGTACAATGAGCAGTTCTTC
NA | TRBJ2-3 | TRBV24-1 | NA | CASSFGQDTDTQYF | TGTGCCAGTTCCTTCGGACAAGACACAGATACGCAGTATTTT
NA | TRBJ1-1 | TRBV19 | once | CASSKWTEDTEAFF | TGTGCCAGTAGTAAATGGACAGAAGACACTGAAGCTTTCTTT
NA | TRBJ2-7 | TRBV30 | NA | CAWRRTASHEQYF | TGTGCCTGGAGGCGGACAGCCTCCCACGAGCAGTACTTC
TRBD1 | TRBJ1-4 | TRBV5-8 | once | CASSLIQGDKLFF | TGTGCCAGCAGTCTTATCCAGGGGGATAAACTGTTTTTT
TRBD1 | TRBJ1-1 | TRBV14 | NA | CASSQGTGFFFNTEAFF | TGTGCCAGCAGCCAAGGGACAGGGTTTTTCTTTAACACTGAAGCTTTCTTT
NA | TRBJ2-7 | TRBV28 | NA | CASSSKEQIDTYEQYF | TGTGCCAGCAGTTCAAAAGAACAGATCGATACCTACGAGCAGTACTTC
NA | TRBJ2-7 | TRBV5-4 | NA | CASSKGEGTGSHPWYF | TGTGCCAGCAGCAAGGGGGAGGGGACAGGAAGTCACCCGTGGTACTTC
NA | TRBJ2-6 | TRBV23-1 | NA | CASSQSNRQTSGANVLTF | TGCGCCAGCAGTCAATCGAATCGACAGACCTCTGGGGCCAACGTCCTGACTTTC
TRBD2 | TRBJ2-5 | TRBV27 | NA | CASSLGLAGKETQYF | TGTGCCAGCAGTTTGGGACTAGCGGGGAAAGAGACCCAGTACTTC
NA | TRBJ2-2 | TRBV7-6 | few | CASSLEQNTGELFF | TGTGCCAGCAGCTTAGAACAGAACACCGGGGAGCTGTTTTTT
TRBD1 | TRBJ1-5 | TRBV15 | NA | CATSRVGQGGQPQHF | TGTGCCACCAGCAGAGTAGGACAGGGGGGTCAGCCCCAGCATTTT
NA | TRBJ1-6 | TRBV29-1 | NA | CSVRSYNSPLHF | TGCAGCGTCCGTTCCTATAATTCACCCCTCCACTTT
NA | TRBJ2-1 | TRBV4-1 | NA | CASSQDGYAAGYNEQFF | TGCGCCAGCAGCCAAGATGGATATGCCGCGGGATACAATGAGCAGTTCTTC
TRBD2 | TRBJ2-5 | TRBV7-8 | NA | CASSLARTSGGGETQYF | TGTGCCAGCAGCTTAGCAAGGACTAGCGGGGGCGGGGAGACCCAGTACTTC
TRBD1 | TRBJ2-4 | TRBV24-1 | NA | CATSEGQGAGAAKNIQYF | TGTGCCACCAGTGAGGGACAGGGGGCAGGGGCGGCCAAAAACATTCAGTACTTC
NA | TRBJ2-7 | TRBV6-5 | NA | CASREGRVYEQYF | TGTGCCAGCAGGGAGGGACGGGTCTACGAGCAGTACTTC
NA | TRBJ1-2 | TRBV7-9 | NA | CASSLVLAGFGYGYTF | TGTGCCAGCAGCTTAGTCTTGGCAGGGTTTGGCTATGGCTACACCTTC
NA | TRBJ2-7 | TRBV12-3/TRBV12-4 | NA | CASSLGPLEQYF | TGTGCCAGCAGTTTGGGGCCTCTCGAGCAGTACTTC